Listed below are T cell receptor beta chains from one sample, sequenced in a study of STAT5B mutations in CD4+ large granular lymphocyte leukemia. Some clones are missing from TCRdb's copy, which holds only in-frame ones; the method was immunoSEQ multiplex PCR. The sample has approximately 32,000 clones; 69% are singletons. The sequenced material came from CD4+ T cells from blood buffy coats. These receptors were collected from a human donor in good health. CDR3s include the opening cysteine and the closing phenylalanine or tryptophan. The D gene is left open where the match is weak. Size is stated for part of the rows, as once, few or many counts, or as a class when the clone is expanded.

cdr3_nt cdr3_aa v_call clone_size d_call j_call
TGTGCCAGCAGCGGGAAGGTGAACACTGAAGCTTTCTTT CASSGKVNTEAFF TRBV7-8 few NA TRBJ1-1
TGTGCCAGCAGTGGAATCATATGGGGAGGGAGCTCCTACAATGAGCAGTTCTTC CASSGIIWGGSSYNEQFF TRBV2 NA TRBD2 TRBJ2-1
TGTGCCTGGAGAACTGAGAGGACCCAGTACTTC CAWRTERTQYF TRBV30 NA NA TRBJ2-5
TGTGCCAGCAGTGTGGGGAACAGGGCAAAGGGAGATACGCAGTATTTT CASSVGNRAKGDTQYF TRBV25-1 NA NA TRBJ2-3
TGTGCAAGTCGCTTAACTGGGGGGGCCGAGAAGACCCAGTACTTC CASRLTGGAEKTQYF TRBV12-2 few NA TRBJ2-5
TGTGCCAGCAGCGTTACCGGGACTAGCGGGGGGGCGAACACCGGGGAGCTGTTTTTT CASSVTGTSGGANTGELFF TRBV7-2 NA TRBD2 TRBJ2-2
TGTGCCAGCAGCCCCGCGGGGGGGCGCAACAATGAGCAGTTCTTC CASSPAGGRNNEQFF TRBV5-6 NA TRBD2 TRBJ2-1
TGTGCCAGCAGCTTGAATTACAATGAGCAGTTCTTC CASSLNYNEQFF TRBV5-4 once NA TRBJ2-1
TGTGCCAGCAGCTTAGGTTCTCGGGAGACCCAGTACTTC CASSLGSRETQYF TRBV7-8 once NA TRBJ2-5
TGCGCCAGCAGCTTGGCAGGGACCAATAATTCACCCCTCCACTTT CASSLAGTNNSPLHF TRBV5-1 NA NA TRBJ1-6
TGTGCCAGCAGCTTAGCAGCGGGGGGGCCCTACGAGCAGTACTTC CASSLAAGGPYEQYF TRBV11-2 NA TRBD2 TRBJ2-7
TGTGCCATCAGTGCCTTGGATGGAGACGAGCAGTACTTC CAISALDGDEQYF TRBV10-3 NA NA TRBJ2-7
TGTGCCAGCGGGGGGACAGGGACCAACCAAGAGACCCAGTACTTC CASGGTGTNQETQYF TRBV2 NA TRBD1 TRBJ2-5
TGTGCCAGCTCACCAATGCCAGCCGATGGGGGCTACACCTTC CASSPMPADGGYTF TRBV18 NA NA TRBJ1-2
TGTGCCAGTAGTGGGGGGGAGACCCAGTACTTC CASSGGETQYF TRBV19 NA NA TRBJ2-5
TGTGCCAGCAGCTTAGAAGGGAATACGCAGTATTTT CASSLEGNTQYF TRBV11-2 few NA TRBJ2-3
TGTGCCAGCAGTTCGGGACAGGGGAATACTGAAGCTTTCTTT CASSSGQGNTEAFF TRBV6-5 once TRBD1 TRBJ1-1
TGTGCCAGCAGTGTGGCGGGGGAGCAGTACTTC CASSVAGEQYF TRBV2 few NA TRBJ2-7
TGCGCCAGCAGCTATTCCTATAATTCACCCCTCCACTTT CASSYSYNSPLHF TRBV5-1 NA NA TRBJ1-6
TGCGCCAGCAGCCAAGAAAGAGGACTAGCGGGCGAGCAGTACTTC CASSQERGLAGEQYF TRBV4-3 once TRBD2 TRBJ2-7
TGTGCCAGCAGCTTTGACGATAAGGACACTGAAGCTTTCTTT CASSFDDKDTEAFF TRBV7-9 NA NA TRBJ1-1
TGTGCCAGCAGTCCACAGGGGTTGTATGGCTACACCTTC CASSPQGLYGYTF TRBV2 few TRBD1 TRBJ1-2
TGCAGTGTCGCGGTGGACTATGGCTACACCTTC CSVAVDYGYTF TRBV20-1 NA NA TRBJ1-2
TGCAGCGTCGCACCGCTCAATGGAAACACCATATATTTT CSVAPLNGNTIYF TRBV29-1 NA NA TRBJ1-3
TGTGCCAGCACGGACAGGGGAATGAACACCGGGGAGCTGTTTTTT CASTDRGMNTGELFF TRBV9 NA TRBD1 TRBJ2-2
TGTGCCAGCAGCGTACAGATTAGGGAGCAGTACTTC CASSVQIREQYF TRBV28 NA NA TRBJ2-7
TGTGCCAGCAGCCCGTCCGGGGGTACGCAGTATTTT CASSPSGGTQYF TRBV7-8 NA NA TRBJ2-3
TGTGCCAGCAGCCTTTTTTGGGGACTAAAAAATGAAAAACTGTTTTTT CASSLFWGLKNEKLFF TRBV2 NA NA TRBJ1-4
TGTGCCATCAGTCGGGACAGCTCTGGAAACACCATATATTTT CAISRDSSGNTIYF TRBV10-3 NA TRBD1 TRBJ1-3
TGTGCCAGTAGCCGGGACAGTCTCTCTGGAAACACCATATATTTT CASSRDSLSGNTIYF TRBV19 few TRBD1 TRBJ1-3
TGTGCCAGCAGCAACCCTATTCTAGCGGGCCAAGAGACCCAGTACTTC CASSNPILAGQETQYF TRBV9 NA TRBD2 TRBJ2-5
TGCAGCGTTGAAGAGTTAAGGGATACGCAGTATTTT CSVEELRDTQYF TRBV29-1 NA NA TRBJ2-3
TGCAGCGTTGCCGGGACAGCGCCCTATGGCTACACCTTC CSVAGTAPYGYTF TRBV29-1 once TRBD1 TRBJ1-2
TGCGCCAGCAGCCAATCAGGAGGGGGCATAACCGGGGAGCTGTTTTTT CASSQSGGGITGELFF TRBV4-3 once NA TRBJ2-2
TGTGCCAGCAGCTTACAGACACTGCCTCAAGAGACCCAGTACTTC CASSLQTLPQETQYF TRBV7-2 few NA TRBJ2-5
TGTGCCAGCAGCTTGGGTTATAGCAATCAGCCCCAGCATTTT CASSLGYSNQPQHF TRBV5-6 NA NA TRBJ1-5
TGTGCCAGCAGCCAAGACGATAGCGGGGGGCTCCGCACAGATACGCAGTATTTT CASSQDDSGGLRTDTQYF TRBV4-2 NA TRBD2 TRBJ2-3
TGTGCCAGCAGTTCTGGGGGACGTCTTGGCTACACCTTC CASSSGGRLGYTF TRBV28 few NA TRBJ1-2
TGTGCCAGCAGCTTAGCTCAGAGCTCCTACGAGCAGTACTTC CASSLAQSSYEQYF TRBV7-2 NA NA TRBJ2-7
TGTGCCAGCAGTTACCGGGGGGGCGCTGGCTATGGCTACACCTTC CASSYRGGAGYGYTF TRBV6-5 NA NA TRBJ1-2
TGTGCCTGGAGTGTAGGACCTCCGCCCTACAATGAGCAGTTCTTC CAWSVGPPPYNEQFF TRBV30 once NA TRBJ2-1
TGTGCCAGCAGCCTCGCGGCAGGTGGAAACACTGAAGCTTTCTTT CASSLAAGGNTEAFF TRBV7-2 NA NA TRBJ1-1
TGCGCCAGCAGCTTGGGGGACTCTGGAAACACCATATATTTT CASSLGDSGNTIYF TRBV5-1 NA NA TRBJ1-3
TGCGCCAGCAGCCAAGATGTGGCTAGCGGGGGGGAAGAGACCCAGTACTTC CASSQDVASGGEETQYF TRBV4-3 NA TRBD2 TRBJ2-5
TGTGCCAGCAGTGATGGCTTGCAGCCCCAGCATTTT CASSDGLQPQHF TRBV2 once NA TRBJ1-5
TGTGCCAGCACCGAAGCGGGGACCAAAAACATTCAGTACTTC CASTEAGTKNIQYF TRBV13 NA TRBD2 TRBJ2-4
TGTGCCAGCAGCTTAGCAAGCGGCGGGGGGGGGAACACCGGGGAGCTGTTTTTT CASSLASGGGGNTGELFF TRBV7-2 NA TRBD2 TRBJ2-2
TGTGCCAGCAGCTTACCGGAAAACTATGGCTACACCTTC CASSLPENYGYTF TRBV11-2 NA NA TRBJ1-2
TGTGCCAGCAGTAGGGCCCGGACAGGGCTCGGGGAGCTGTTTTTT CASSRARTGLGELFF TRBV2 NA TRBD1 TRBJ2-2